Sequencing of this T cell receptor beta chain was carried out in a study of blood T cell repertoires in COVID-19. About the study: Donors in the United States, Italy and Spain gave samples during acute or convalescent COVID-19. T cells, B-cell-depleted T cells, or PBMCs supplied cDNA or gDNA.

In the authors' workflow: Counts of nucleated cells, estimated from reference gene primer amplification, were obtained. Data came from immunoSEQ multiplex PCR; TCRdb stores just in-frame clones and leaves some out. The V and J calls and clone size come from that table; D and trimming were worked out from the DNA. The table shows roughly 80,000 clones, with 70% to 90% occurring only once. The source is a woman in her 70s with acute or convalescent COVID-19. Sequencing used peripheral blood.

The CDR3 DNA reads TGCGCCAGCAGCCAATACAAATTAACTGACAGGGGAGATTCACCCCTCCACTTT. Translated, it gives CASSQYKLTDRGDSPLHF. V gene TRBV5-1 combines with J gene TRBJ1-6; TRBD1 matches 8 bases. J was trimmed by 8 bases and V by 4 bases; bases with no gene match: 17. Germline V gene sequence: CDR1 SGHRS, CDR2 YFSETQ. The CDR3 spans 18 residues.